Here is one T cell receptor beta chain with its context. Its antigen remains unidentified. These data belong to a study of blood T cells in healthy people across ages. Whole-study results and caveats: Unsorted PBMC input precluded a conclusive naive versus antigen-experienced comparison. A strong correlation was found between TCR beta diversity and the percentage of naive T cells.

PBMCs, at least 6.5 million per sample, were isolated. The second PCR ran roughly 7 to 11 cycles with a sample-barcoded 5' primer and J-beta primers. One entry per CDR3 protein results from TCRdb running MiXCR on the 5' RACE reads. The table includes 2 million or so distinct CDR3 sequences, around 50% detected once. This clonotype originated in a woman aged 40 to 50 in good health. Material: blood.

The CDR3 region is CASSLRTDPHYGYTF. CDR3 DNA sequence: TGTGCCAGCAGCTTAAGGACAGACCCTCACTATGGCTACACCTTC. The chain has TRBV7-2 and TRBJ1-2; possible D gene TRBD1, 6 bases. V was cut by 2 bases and J by 3 bases, with 13 bases left in between. Germline loops: CDR1 SGHTA, CDR2 FQGNSA. CDR3 length: 15 amino acids.